Shown below are 5 T cell receptor beta chains from a single sample sequenced in a study of T cells in Graves' hyperthyroidism and ophthalmopathy (dated by TCRdb to about 2019). Libraries came from multiplex PCR. The data were produced on an Illumina HiSeq 2000. The TCR beta CDR3 regions were amplified from the RNA transcripts. A first-round RT-PCR of the TCR CDR3 used the HTBI primer set with the Qiagen OneStep RT-PCR kit. Clones were called with MiXCR by TCRdb after fastp trimmed the public reads at Q25, and only in-frame beta chains were retained. Each record represents a unique CDR3 protein, reported with the most common genes and DNA among its rows. This sample gives about 720,000 distinct CDR3 sequences in total; over 15% of them show up just once. The top ten hold approximately 15% of the sample. The sample comprised blood. The receptors were gathered from a woman aged 45 to 65 with Graves' hyperthyroidism that later progressed to Graves' ophthalmopathy.

There are many counts of this clonotype. The chain recombines TRBV3-1 with TRBJ1-1, with D possibly TRBD1 on 6 matching bases. Germline assignment: CDR1 LGHDT and CDR2 YNNKEL (reference sequence). The CDR3 covers 14 residues. Trimming stripped 6 bases from V and 0 bases from J, with 11 bases between. CDR3 protein: CASRKRDMNTEAFF. The CDR3, as DNA: TGTGCCAGCAGAAAGAGGGACATGAACACTGAAGCTTTCTTT.

This clonotype came up a few times. The chain carries TRBV18 and TRBJ1-1, with 9 bases aligning to TRBD1. CDR1 is KGHSH and CDR2 is LQKENI in the germline V gene. The V segment lost 4 bases and the J segment 5 bases; nucleotides outside the gene matches: 5. The CDR3 contains 14 residues. CDR3 nucleotide sequence: TGTGCCAGCTCACACCGGACAGGGGAAACTGAAGCTTTCTTT. This sequence encodes CASSHRTGETEAFF.

The chain joins TRBV27 to TRBJ2-1; TRBD2 agrees at 10 bases. This CDR3 is built from 15 residues. V dropped 3 bases and J dropped 5; count of bases not matched to a gene: 4. From germline, CDR1 is MNHEY and CDR2 SMNVEV (reference sequence). CDR3 DNA: TGTGCCAGCAGTTTCGGGACTAGCGCCGACAATGAGCAGTTCTTC. Protein sequence: CASSFGTSADNEQFF.

The genes are TRBV9 and TRBJ1-3; no definite D call. V lost 4 bases and J lost 8, with 13 bases in between. Germline V gene lookup returns CDR1 SGDLS and CDR2 YYNGEE. This CDR3 is built from 13 residues. The CDR3 DNA sequence: TGTGCCAGCAGCCCCCCGTTGCTGGACACCATATATTTT. Protein: CASSPPLLDTIYF.

The table lists this clonotype with many counts. This sequence joins TRBV6-1 and TRBJ1-1; 7 bases agree with TRBD1. Germline CDR1 reads MNHNS; CDR2 reads SASEGT. The CDR3 covers 14 residues. Trimming cost V 10 bases and J 0 bases; bases outside gene matches: 8. CDR3 protein: CATYRGTVNTEAFF. In DNA form, the CDR3 reads TGTGCCACTTACAGGGGTACCGTGAACACTGAAGCTTTCTTT.